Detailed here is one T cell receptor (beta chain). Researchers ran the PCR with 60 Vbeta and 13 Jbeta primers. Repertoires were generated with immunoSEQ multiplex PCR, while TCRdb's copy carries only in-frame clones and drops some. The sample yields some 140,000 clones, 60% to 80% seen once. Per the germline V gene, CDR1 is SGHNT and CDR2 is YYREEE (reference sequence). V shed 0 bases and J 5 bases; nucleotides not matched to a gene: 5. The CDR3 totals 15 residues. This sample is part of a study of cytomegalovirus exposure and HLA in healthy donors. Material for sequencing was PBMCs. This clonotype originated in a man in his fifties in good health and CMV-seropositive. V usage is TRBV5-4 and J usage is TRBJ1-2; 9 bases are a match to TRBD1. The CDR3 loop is CASSLARGTGYGYTF. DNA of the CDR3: TGTGCCAGCAGCTTGGCCAGGGGGACAGGGTATGGCTACACCTTC.